The 22 T cell receptor beta chains below all came from one sample that was sequenced in a study of T cell changes during pregnancy in multiple sclerosis. Method: immunoSEQ multiplex PCR; TCRdb's copy keeps in-frame clones and lacks some. The sample consists of about 32,000 clones, roughly nine tenths of them appearing once. The sequencing here drew on CD8+ T cells from peripheral blood mononuclear cells, taken in the second trimester of pregnancy. These receptors came from a female donor with multiple sclerosis, enrolled in a pregnancy study.

The chain carries TRBV13 and TRBJ1-1; 11 bases line up with TRBD1. After removal of 2 bases from V and 3 bases from J, the junction contained 11 bases not matched to a gene. Germline V gene sequence: CDR1 PRHDT, CDR2 FYEKMQ (reference sequence). The CDR3 extends over 18 amino acids. CDR3 sequence (DNA): TGTGCCAGCAGCTTATACGGCGGGACAGGGGGTGGGGACACTGAAGCTTTCTTT. It codes for CASSLYGGTGGGDTEAFF.

The genes are TRBV4-2 and TRBJ1-2; D uncertain. The CDR3 contains 15 residues. From germline, CDR1 is LGHNA and CDR2 YNFKEQ. Trimming took 0 bases from V and 4 from J, leaving 12 bases between them. In nucleotides, the CDR3 is TGTGCCAGCAGCCAAGAATACGGGGATCTCTATGGCTACACCTTC. The encoded protein is CASSQEYGDLYGYTF.

The V gene is TRBV9, the J gene TRBJ1-2, with 7 bases matching TRBD1. The CDR3 loop spans 20 amino acids. V was clipped by 4 bases and J by 2 bases; unmatched bases: 23. The germline V gene encodes CDR1 SGDLS and CDR2 YYNGEE. This chain's CDR3 is CASSRHEGTGQFLYNYGYTF. The DNA of the CDR3 is TGTGCCAGCAGCCGCCACGAAGGGACGGGACAGTTCCTTTACAACTATGGCTACACCTTC.

The chain is built from TRBV7-9 and TRBJ2-7, with 9 bases fitting TRBD1. In germline, CDR1 is SEHNR, CDR2 FQNEAQ (reference sequence). The CDR3 runs to 15 residues. J was trimmed by 1 base and V by 5 bases; bases with no gene match: 6. The CDR3 bases are TGTGCCAGCAGCCCGCCGGGACAGGGATCCTACGAGCAGTACTTC. Its protein is CASSPPGQGSYEQYF.

The rearrangement uses TRBV6-5 and TRBJ2-1; unclear D gene. The V end was cut by 4 bases, the J end by 5 bases, with 12 bases between. Germline V gene lookup returns CDR1 MNHEY and CDR2 SVGAGI. CDR3 length equals 14 residues. The CDR3 DNA reads TGTGCCAGCAGTTCTGGCGGATCGCACAATGAGCAGTTCTTC. This encodes CASSSGGSHNEQFF.

This clone is labeled medium-sized. The chain recombines TRBV5-1 with TRBJ2-1; TRBD1 matches at 8 bases. The CDR3 totals 13 residues. Germline trimming cut 2 bases from V and 6 bases from J; bases unmatched to any gene: 1. Germline V gives CDR1 SGHRS, CDR2 YFSETQ. The CDR3 protein is CASSLQGGNEQFF. Here the CDR3 DNA reads TGCGCCAGCAGCTTACAGGGGGGCAATGAGCAGTTCTTC.

The chain recombines TRBV5-6 with TRBJ2-1; TRBD1 matches 7 bases. Looked up from germline, CDR1 is SGHDT and CDR2 is YYEEEE. V was pared by 2 bases and J by 4 bases, with 6 bases of the junction left unmatched. The CDR3 consists of 15 residues. CDR3 protein: CASSFRGGGYNEQFF. The CDR3 coding sequence is TGTGCCAGCAGCTTTAGAGGGGGCGGGTACAATGAGCAGTTCTTC.

The chain carries TRBV27 and TRBJ2-1; D is unresolved. Germline CDR1 MNHEY, CDR2 SMNVEV (reference sequence). Trimming removed 5 bases from V and 2 bases from J, with 7 bases in between. The CDR3 runs 13 residues. The CDR3 nucleotides are TGTGCCAGCAGTCCCTCAGCCTACAATGAGCAGTTCTTC. Translation gives CASSPSAYNEQFF.

The chain employs TRBV7-2 and TRBJ1-2, with D possibly TRBD1 on 6 matching bases. CDR1 is SGHTA, CDR2 FQGNSA, per germline. Deletions cut 3 bases from V and 5 bases from J, with 19 bases between. The CDR3 spans 16 residues. The CDR3 region is CASSFSHGLGAYGYTF. The CDR3 nucleotides read TGTGCCAGCAGCTTTAGTCACGGCTTGGGGGCTTATGGCTACACCTTC.

This rearrangement joins TRBV7-9 to TRBJ2-7; D is undetermined. The CDR3 spans 14 residues. Germline V CDR1 and CDR2: SEHNR, FQNEAQ (reference sequence). Trimming left V 1 base short and J 2 bases short, with 9 bases between. The DNA of the CDR3 is TGTGCCAGCAGCTTAGTAAGTAGCACCTACGAGCAGTACTTC. This translates into CASSLVSSTYEQYF.

This chain links TRBV13 with TRBJ1-1; tentative D call: TRBD1 (5 bases). The V gene lost 0 bases and the J gene lost 11 bases, with 16 bases spanning the gap. Germline values: CDR1 PRHDT, CDR2 FYEKMQ (reference sequence). The CDR3 is 14 amino acids. The CDR3 here is CASSLGGTPGTAFF. CDR3 DNA: TGTGCCAGCAGCTTAGGCGGGACTCCGGGTACCGCTTTCTTT.

The chain joins TRBV7-2 to TRBJ2-2; perhaps TRBD2 as D (5 bases). The CDR3 runs to 14 residues. V was trimmed by 3 bases and J by 4 bases, leaving 9 bases between them. CDR1 and CDR2 from the germline V gene are SGHTA and FQGNSA. Here the CDR3 reads CASSFGVLTGELFF. The CDR3 DNA reads as TGTGCCAGCAGCTTCGGGGTTCTCACCGGGGAGCTGTTTTTT.

J is TRBJ2-5 and V is TRBV25-1, with TRBD1 matching 9 bases. CDR1 MGHDK and CDR2 SYGVNS come from the germline V gene. The CDR3 totals 14 residues. V shed 8 bases, J shed 2 bases, and the junction held 6 bases outside the gene matches. For the CDR3, the DNA is TGTGCCAGCCGACAGGGGGGTTCGCAAGAGACCCAGTACTTC. Its protein product is CASRQGGSQETQYF.

J is TRBJ2-1 and V is TRBV27; no reliable D call. This CDR3 has 16 residues. Germline lookup yields CDR1 MNHEY and CDR2 SMNVEV (reference sequence). The V end lost 3 bases, the J end lost 0 bases, and 12 bases lay between the germline ends. CDR3 DNA: TGTGCCAGCAGTTTTTTAACGGGTGACTCCTACAATGAGCAGTTCTTC. The encoded protein is CASSFLTGDSYNEQFF.

The rearrangement uses TRBV15 and TRBJ2-7; possible D gene TRBD1, 5 bases. The CDR3 has 14 residues. Germline lookup yields CDR1 LNHNV and CDR2 YYDKDF (reference sequence). Trimming took 0 bases from V and 3 from J, leaving 9 bases between them. CDR3 residues: CATSRDGRDYEQYF. CDR3 coding DNA: TGTGCCACCAGCAGAGATGGCAGGGACTACGAGCAGTACTTC.

The chain combines TRBV5-1 with TRBJ2-1, with 8 nucleotides matching TRBD1. CDR1 is SGHRS, CDR2 YFSETQ, per germline. Trimming took 3 bases from V and 5 from J; bases not matched to a gene: 1. This CDR3 comprises 13 residues. CDR3 nucleotides: TGCGCCAGCAGCTGGACAGGGAACAATGAGCAGTTCTTC. It codes for CASSWTGNNEQFF.

The V and J genes are TRBV7-9 and TRBJ1-1; 7 bases fit TRBD1. V lost 1 base to trimming and J lost 5 bases; unmatched junction nucleotides: 4. Germline CDR1 reads SEHNR; CDR2 reads FQNEAQ (reference sequence). The CDR3 covers 14 residues. Here the CDR3 reads CASSLEGALTEAFF. DNA for the CDR3: TGTGCCAGCAGCTTAGAGGGGGCTTTAACTGAAGCTTTCTTT.

This sequence joins TRBV7-2 and TRBJ2-2, with TRBD2 as a possible D gene (5 bases). V was trimmed by 6 bases and J by 5 bases, leaving 7 bases between them. The V gene's germline CDR1 is SGHTA and CDR2 FQGNSA. This CDR3 region has 12 residues. The chain's CDR3 is CASRLVTGELFF. The CDR3 DNA reads TGTGCCAGCAGACTAGTAACCGGGGAGCTGTTTTTT.

This clone was counted between two and nine times. The V gene is TRBV5-7, the J gene TRBJ2-7, with 9 bases fitting TRBD1. Being an ORF, TRBV5-7 has a function that is uncertain. Trimming took 0 bases from V and 5 from J; bases not matched to a gene: 12. CDR3 length: 17 amino acids. CDR3 bases: TGTGCCAGCAGCTTGGGGACAGGGGAGTCGATAACGGACGAGCAGTACTTC. This encodes CASSLGTGESITDEQYF.

There are a few counts of this clone. This CDR3 is CASSLTALAEAFF. The CDR3 nucleotides are TGTGCCAGCAGCTTAACCGCCCTAGCTGAAGCTTTCTTT. This chain uses TRBV7-3 with TRBJ1-1; D ambiguous. Germline V gene data show CDR1 as SGHTA and CDR2 as FQGTGA. Trimming took 0 bases from V and 6 from J, leaving 8 bases between them. The CDR3 is 13 residues long.

The chain couples TRBV9 to TRBJ2-2; the D gene is possibly TRBD1 (6 bases). This CDR3 region has 17 residues. The germline V gene has CDR1 SGDLS and CDR2 YYNGEE. V was clipped by 4 bases and J by 0 bases, with 16 bases between them. The CDR3, as DNA: TGTGCCAGCAGCATCCCACAGGGCCCCGCGAACACCGGGGAGCTGTTTTTT. It translates to CASSIPQGPANTGELFF.

This sequence joins TRBV7-2 and TRBJ2-3; the match to TRBD2 covers 10 bases. V was clipped by 5 bases and J by 5 bases; unmatched bases: 7. CDR1 SGHTA and CDR2 FQGNSA come from the germline V gene. The CDR3 covers 15 residues. The CDR3 is CASSASSGGGDTQYF. In DNA, the CDR3 is TGTGCCAGCAGCGCCTCTAGCGGGGGAGGAGATACGCAGTATTTT.